The entry that follows covers one T cell receptor beta chain sequence. This specimen comes from a study of T cells in Graves' hyperthyroidism and ophthalmopathy. Authors of the study amplified TCR beta CDR3 regions from RNA transcripts. TCR CDR3 regions were first amplified by RT-PCR with HTBI primers. From the multiplex PCR reads, TCRdb called clonotypes with MiXCR, one entry per CDR3 protein. The sample contains under 350,000 distinct CDR3 sequences, roughly 14% of which appear only once. CDR3 length equals 14 residues. Trimming shortened V by 3 bases and J by 7 bases, and 19 bases separated the two germline ends. The germline gives CDR1 GTSNPN, CDR2 SVGIG (reference sequence).

The chain carries TRBV30 and TRBJ2-7; possibly TRBD1 for D (7 bases). Sequencing input: blood. This sequence was found in a young woman with Graves' hyperthyroidism that later progressed to Graves' ophthalmopathy. The CDR3: CAWRRTGGAWEQYF. CDR3 DNA sequence: TGTGCCTGGAGGAGGACAGGCGGGGCTTGGGAGCAGTACTTC.